This entry concerns a single T cell receptor (beta chain). The sample is drawn from a study of blood T cell repertoires in COVID-19. This CDR3 spans 17 amino acids. Germline V gene data show CDR1 as GTSNPN and CDR2 as SVGIG (reference sequence). V gave up 0 bases and J gave up 2 bases; unmatched junction bases: 9. Sequencing used immunoSEQ multiplex PCR; TCRdb keeps in-frame clones, though not all of them. The profile shows 200,000 or so clones, around 85% of them singletons. The sequenced material came from peripheral blood. The TCR was taken from a woman aged 70-85 years with acute or convalescent COVID-19. The chain has TRBV30 and TRBJ2-1, with TRBD2 matching 8 bases. CDR3 coding DNA: TGTGCCTGGAGTGTACCCCCGGGGGGGTCGACCTACAATGAGCAGTTCTTC. It is translated as CAWSVPPGGSTYNEQFF.